The 28 T cell receptor beta chains listed next were all sequenced from one sample in a study of T-cell reconstitution after alpha-beta-depleted transplantation in children. Library preparation (for TCRbeta) was performed with unique molecular identifiers. A single record per CDR3 protein comes from TCRdb applying MiXCR to the PCR reads. The table shows 670,000 or so distinct CDR3 sequences, with around 13% occurring only once. The sample was PBMCs, taken before TCRalphabeta/CD19-depleted stem cell transplant. These receptors originate from a girl aged 2 to 10 with congenital amegakaryocytic thrombocytopenia, due to receive a stem cell transplant.

Notes on this clonotype: The junction departs from germline at one end; a sequencing error may be responsible. The V call is TRBV20-1, the J call TRBJ2-7; TRBD2 matches at 9 bases. CDR3 length equals 14 residues. Germline V gives CDR1 DFQATT, CDR2 SNEGSKA (reference sequence). CDR3 sequence reads: CSAAFSGSPYKQYF. CDR3 bases: TGCAGTGCAGCGTTTAGCGGGAGTCCCTACAAGCAGTACTTC.

The chain combines TRBV7-6 with TRBJ1-1, with 9 bases lining up with TRBD1. V lost 5 bases, J lost 4 bases, and 11 bases stayed unmatched. Germline-derived CDR1 and CDR2 are SGHVS and FNYEAQ. The CDR3 runs to 16 residues. In DNA, the CDR3 is TGTGCCAGCAGCACACCTACAGGGGGCTGGTCCACTGAAGCTTTCTTT. As protein: CASSTPTGGWSTEAFF.

This clonotype has a count of ten or more. The rearrangement uses TRBV20-1 and TRBJ2-3; 8 nucleotides agree with TRBD2. The CDR3 is 16 amino acids. V was pared by 3 bases and J by 1 base, with 9 bases of the junction left unmatched. Germline-derived CDR1 and CDR2 are DFQATT and SNEGSKA (reference sequence). The CDR3, as DNA: TGCAGTGCTAGGCTGGGGTCAGCGGGAGGCACAGATACGCAGTATTTT. The encoded protein is CSARLGSAGGTDTQYF.

This clonotype has ten or more counts. The chain uses TRBV12-3 or TRBV12-4 and TRBJ2-7; D ambiguous. With 3 bases removed from V and 1 base from J, the gap between germline ends came to 7 bases. The CDR3 contains 13 residues. CDR3: CASSLAVSYEQYF. The CDR3 coding sequence is TGTGCCAGCAGTTTGGCAGTGTCCTACGAGCAGTACTTC.

This clonotype showed up many times. The chain recombines TRBV12-3 or TRBV12-4 with TRBJ1-6; 7 bases are shared with TRBD1. V trimming: 6 bases; J trimming: 5 bases; junction bases outside the gene matches: 7. The CDR3 is 15 residues long. Here the CDR3 reads CASSSWTGDNSPLHF. The DNA of the CDR3 is TGTGCCAGCAGCTCCTGGACAGGCGATAATTCACCCCTCCACTTT.

This clonotype has more than one count but fewer than ten. The chain recombines TRBV6-5 with TRBJ1-2; TRBD1 matches at 8 bases. This CDR3 has 13 residues. V trimming: 4 bases; J trimming: 7 bases; junction bases outside the gene matches: 5. Germline V gene data show CDR1 as MNHEY and CDR2 as SVGAGI. DNA for the CDR3: TGTGCCAGCAGTTCCGGACAGGGCGGTGGCTACACCTTC. It codes for CASSSGQGGGYTF.

This clonotype was detected only once. The chain joins TRBV7-9 to TRBJ2-4, with D maybe TRBD2 (5 bases). The length of the CDR3 is 13 residues. Between the trimmed V and J ends, which lost 5 bases and 5 bases, there was a span of 10 bases. Germline CDR1 SEHNR, CDR2 FQNEAQ (reference sequence). This CDR3 reads CASSLDGENIQYF. The CDR3 DNA reads as TGTGCCAGCAGCCTAGACGGGGAAAACATTCAGTACTTC. The variable domain in full, with the rest retrieved from reference TRBV7-9 and TRBJ2-4, is DTGVSQNPRHKITKRGQNVTFRCDPISEHNRLYWYRQTLGQGPEFLTYFQNEAQLEKSRLLSDRFSAERPKGSFSTLEIQRTEQGDSAMYLCASSLDGENIQYFGAGTRLSVL.

This clonotype showed up many times. V and J are TRBV20-1 and TRBJ1-1; possible D gene TRBD1, 6 bases. Germline assignment: CDR1 DFQATT and CDR2 SNEGSKA (reference sequence). The length of the CDR3 is 14 residues. V lost 0 bases, J lost 3 bases, and 11 bases lay in between. The CDR3 protein is CSARDRGQDTEAFF. The CDR3 nucleotides read TGCAGTGCTAGAGACAGGGGACAAGACACTGAAGCTTTCTTT.

V and J are TRBV7-8 and TRBJ2-1, with D possibly matching TRBD1 (6 bases). The CDR3 extends over 17 amino acids. V shed 5 bases and J shed 9 bases, with 26 bases lying between them. Germline V CDR1 and CDR2: SGHVS, FQNEAQ. CDR3 in amino acids: CASSGRLQGWVRGEQFF. In DNA, the CDR3 is TGTGCCAGCAGCGGCCGATTACAGGGTTGGGTAAGGGGTGAGCAGTTCTTC.

The genes are TRBV6-5 and TRBJ2-7; D is possibly TRBD2 (5 bases). This CDR3 has 15 amino acids. CDR1 is MNHEY and CDR2 is SVGAGI in the germline V gene. Between the trimmed V and J ends, which lost 4 bases and 2 bases, there was a span of 15 bases. CDR3 amino acids: CASSFDAGGPYEQYF. The CDR3 coding sequence is TGTGCCAGCAGTTTCGACGCCGGAGGTCCCTACGAGCAGTACTTC.

This clonotype was seen more than once but under ten times. The chain couples TRBV12-3 or TRBV12-4 to TRBJ1-4; D remains ambiguous. V lost 1 base, J lost 0 bases, and 6 bases lay in between. This CDR3 spans 15 amino acids. The CDR3 nucleotides are TGTGCCAGCAGTTTAGGGGTACCAACTAATGAAAAACTGTTTTTT. Translation gives CASSLGVPTNEKLFF.

This CDR3 is CASSLGTSGRPLGSYNEQFF. The CDR3 DNA sequence: TGCGCCAGCAGCTTGGGGACTAGCGGGAGGCCACTCGGCTCCTACAATGAGCAGTTCTTC. This chain joins TRBV5-1 and TRBJ2-1; 14 nucleotides agree with TRBD2. V was clipped by 0 bases and J by 0 bases; unmatched bases: 8. Germline V gene lookup returns CDR1 SGHRS and CDR2 YFSETQ. CDR3 length: 20 residues.

This chain's CDR3 is CASSPTGLANQETQYF. The CDR3 DNA reads as TGCGCCAGCAGCCCGACCGGACTAGCGAATCAAGAGACCCAGTACTTC. The chain combines TRBV10-1 with TRBJ2-5, with TRBD2 matching 9 bases. Germline CDR1 and CDR2: WNHNN and SYGVQD (reference sequence). The CDR3 extends over 16 amino acids. Unmatched junction bases numbered 10, after V lost 6 bases and J lost 2 bases.

This clonotype has at least ten counts. The chain is built from TRBV15 and TRBJ2-3, with D possibly being TRBD1 or TRBD2 (5 bases each). CDR1 LNHNV and CDR2 YYDKDF come from the germline V gene (reference sequence). V shed 3 bases and J shed 2 bases, with 9 bases lying between them. This CDR3 comprises 14 residues. The CDR3 here is CATSRRGDTDTQYF. The CDR3 coding sequence is TGTGCCACCAGCAGGAGGGGTGACACAGATACGCAGTATTTT.

This clonotype was seen ten or more times. V is TRBV7-8 and J is TRBJ2-1; no clear D gene. CDR3 length: 14 residues. V shed 5 bases and J shed 5 bases, with 13 bases lying between them. Germline V lookup: CDR1 SGHVS, CDR2 FQNEAQ. CDR3: CASSPGAPNNEQFF. CDR3 DNA sequence: TGTGCCAGCAGCCCAGGAGCCCCGAACAATGAGCAGTTCTTC. Filled out from reference TRBV7-8 and TRBJ2-1, the complete variable domain reads GAGVSQSPRYKVAKRGQDVALRCDPISGHVSLFWYQQALGQGPEFLTYFQNEAQLDKSGLPSDRFFAERPEGSVSTLKIQRTQQEDSAVYLCASSPGAPNNEQFFGPGTRLTVL.

This clonotype has more than one count but fewer than ten. The rearrangement links TRBV20-1 to TRBJ1-1; D gene uncertain. V was trimmed by 3 bases and J by 1 base, leaving 9 bases between them. The CDR3 loop spans 13 amino acids. CDR1 and CDR2 (germline): DFQATT, SNEGSKA (reference sequence). This chain's CDR3 is CSASLDPNTEAFF. The DNA for the CDR3 is TGCAGTGCTAGTCTAGATCCGAACACTGAAGCTTTCTTT.

This clonotype was seen at least ten times. V and J are TRBV2 and TRBJ2-7; 9 positions agree with TRBD1. Unmatched junction bases numbered 12, after V lost 9 bases and J lost 3 bases. The germline V gene encodes CDR1 SNHLY and CDR2 FYNNEI. The CDR3 contains 15 residues. In nucleotides, the CDR3 is TGTGCCAGTACCGGATTCTGGGACAGGGTCTACGAGCAGTACTTC. It translates to CASTGFWDRVYEQYF.

This clonotype was counted ten times or more. Compared with germline, one end of the junction differs, possibly owing to a read error. The chain is built from TRBV20-1 and TRBJ1-2; maybe TRBD1 (6 bases). Germline values: CDR1 DFQATT, CDR2 SNEGSKA (reference sequence). There are 9 residues in the CDR3. The DNA of the CDR3 is TGCAGTGCTAGACCCAGGGGCCTCTTC. This encodes CSARPRGLF.

The table lists this clonotype with many counts. The chain couples TRBV5-1 to TRBJ1-1, with TRBD1 matching over 7 bases. This CDR3 region has 16 residues. CDR1 is SGHRS and CDR2 is YFSETQ in the germline V gene. J was trimmed by 0 bases and V by 0 bases; bases with no gene match: 5. CDR3 in amino acids: CASSLDGTVMNTEAFF. CDR3 sequence (DNA): TGCGCCAGCAGCTTGGACGGGACAGTAATGAACACTGAAGCTTTCTTT.

This clonotype has a count of ten or more. V and J are TRBV28 and TRBJ1-2; the D is unclear. Germline loops: CDR1 MDHEN, CDR2 SYDVKM. The CDR3 is made up of 13 amino acids. The V end lost 3 bases, the J end lost 6 bases, and 11 bases lay between the germline ends. The CDR3 region is CASSFVSKDGYTF. The DNA for the CDR3 is TGTGCCAGCAGTTTTGTCAGTAAAGATGGCTACACCTTC.

The sample holds a few counts of this clonotype. The chain is built from TRBV7-2 and TRBJ2-3; D may correspond to TRBD1 or TRBD2 (5 bases each). Germline-derived CDR1 and CDR2 are SGHTA and FQGNSA. The CDR3 consists of 15 residues. The ends were cut back, 5 bases at V and 0 bases at J, with 12 bases in the middle. The CDR3 DNA reads TGTGCCAGCAGCCTGGGACCACCTAGCACAGATACGCAGTATTTT. Encoded protein: CASSLGPPSTDTQYF. The whole variable domain, filled in from reference TRBV7-2 and TRBJ2-3, reads GAGVSQSPSNKVTEKGKDVELRCDPISGHTALYWYRQSLGQGLEFLIYFQGNSAPDKSGLPSDRFSAERTGGSVSTLTIQRTQQEDSAVYLCASSLGPPSTDTQYFGPGTRLTVL.

In its sample, this clonotype was seen many times. CDR3 in amino acids: CASAETTVAIEQFF. In nucleotides, the CDR3 is TGCGCCAGCGCGGAGACCACCGTGGCGATTGAGCAGTTCTTC. The chain recombines TRBV10-2 with TRBJ2-1; D is ambiguous. The V and J ends lost 8 bases and 9 bases respectively, with 20 bases between them. The CDR3 loop spans 14 amino acids. The V gene's germline CDR1 is WSHSY and CDR2 SAAADI.

This clonotype showed up many times. This chain uses TRBV5-1 with TRBJ2-3, with unresolved D. The V end was cut by 4 bases, the J end by 2 bases, with 14 bases between. CDR1 and CDR2 from the germline V gene are SGHRS and YFSETQ. The CDR3 loop spans 15 amino acids. The CDR3 sequence: CASSPPAGPTDTQYF. For the CDR3, the DNA is TGCGCCAGCAGCCCCCCTGCCGGCCCCACAGATACGCAGTATTTT.

In its sample, this clonotype was seen many times. The chain carries TRBV20-1 and TRBJ2-3; TRBD2 might be the D (5 bases). V lost 0 bases to trimming and J lost 3 bases, with 16 bases between them. CDR3 size: 16 residues. Germline lookup yields CDR1 DFQATT and CDR2 SNEGSKA (reference sequence). The CDR3 DNA is TGCAGTGCTAGAGATGCGAGAAGGACTCTGACAGATACGCAGTATTTT. Its protein is CSARDARRTLTDTQYF.

The chain joins TRBV14 to TRBJ2-1, with D possibly TRBD2 on 6 matching bases. The ends were cut back, 5 bases at V and 9 bases at J, with 23 bases in the middle. The length of the CDR3 is 16 residues. Germline V gene lookup returns CDR1 SGHDN and CDR2 FVKESK. The CDR3 loop is CASSDLSTRGTGEQFF. CDR3 in DNA: TGTGCCAGCAGCGATTTAAGTACACGGGGGACGGGTGAGCAGTTCTTC. Complete variable domain (other parts from reference TRBV14 and TRBJ2-1): EAGVTQFPSHSVIEKGQTVTLRCDPISGHDNLYWYRRVMGKEIKFLLHFVKESKQDESGMPNNRFLAERTGGTYSTLKVQPAELEDSGVYFCASSDLSTRGTGEQFFGPGTRLTVL.

The chain links TRBV20-1 to TRBJ1-4, with 7 bases fitting TRBD1. V was clipped by 7 bases and J by 12 bases; unmatched bases: 5. The CDR3 consists of 10 residues. Germline lookup yields CDR1 DFQATT and CDR2 SNEGSKA (reference sequence). CDR3 region: CSEGAEELFF. As DNA, the CDR3 is TGCAGTGAGGGGGCCGAGGAACTGTTTTTT.

This clonotype was observed a handful of times. The rearrangement links TRBV7-8 to TRBJ2-1; 11 bases are shared with TRBD2. The CDR3 contains 17 residues. Germline loops: CDR1 SGHVS, CDR2 FQNEAQ. V was clipped by 1 base and J by 9 bases; unmatched bases: 11. CDR3 in amino acids: CASSLVVAGGHSSEQFF. The CDR3, as DNA: TGTGCCAGCAGCTTAGTAGTAGCGGGAGGGCATAGTAGTGAGCAGTTCTTC.

This clonotype was counted at least ten times. V is TRBV7-8 and J is TRBJ2-4; no reliable D call. Trimming pared 3 bases from V and 1 base from J, leaving 13 bases between. Germline loops: CDR1 SGHVS, CDR2 FQNEAQ. The CDR3 extends over 16 amino acids. In DNA form, the CDR3 reads TGTGCCAGCAGCTTGTCGCTGGAAGCGGCCAAAAACATTCAGTACTTC. This translates into CASSLSLEAAKNIQYF.